These T cell receptor beta chains were read from a single sample in a study of cytomegalovirus exposure and HLA in healthy donors. TCRdb's copy holds only in-frame clones and misses some; the assay was immunoSEQ multiplex PCR. This sample has 200,000 to 250,000 clones; 87% occur once, and the top ten carry 2.6%. Sequences were obtained from PBMCs. The receptor set was obtained from a man between 18 and 35 years old in good health and CMV-seronegative. The conserved cysteine and the conserved F or W are not part of the CDR3 here.

>10|TRBJ1-6|TRBV27
ASSSPGSPLH
>13|TRBJ2-7|TRBV9
ASSASGTSKGEQY
>13|TRBJ2-5|TRBV5-1
ASSLGAGWRETQY
>13|TRBJ1-1|TRBV11-3
ASSPAGAGRTEAF
>13|TRBJ1-5|TRBV27
ASSGQGNTNQPQH
>11|TRBJ2-1|TRBV11-2
ASSQQGLNEQF
>13|TRBJ2-7|TRBV4-1
ASSQTQGAWNEQY
>13|TRBJ1-3|TRBV19
ASSGGSGSGNTIY
>11|TRBJ2-7|TRBV7-9
ASSSKDRGEQY
>14|TRBJ2-7|TRBV30
AWSSAGTSGRYEQY
>13|TRBJ2-7|TRBV5-5
ASSSGDDVSYEQY
>11|TRBJ1-5|TRBV2
ASTRGPRQPQH
>13|TRBJ1-2|TRBV6-1
ASSEGEGRSYGYT
>13|TRBJ1-3|TRBV6-5
ASSRQITSGNTIY